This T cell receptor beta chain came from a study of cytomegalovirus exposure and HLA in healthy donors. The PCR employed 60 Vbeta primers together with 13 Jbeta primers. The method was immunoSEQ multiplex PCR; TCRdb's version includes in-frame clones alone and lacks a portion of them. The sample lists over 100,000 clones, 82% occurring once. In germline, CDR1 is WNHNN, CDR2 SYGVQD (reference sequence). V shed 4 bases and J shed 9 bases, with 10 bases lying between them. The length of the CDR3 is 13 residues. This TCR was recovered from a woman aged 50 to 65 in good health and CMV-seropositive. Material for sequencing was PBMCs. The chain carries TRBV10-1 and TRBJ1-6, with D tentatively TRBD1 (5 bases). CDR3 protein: CASSAVTGSPLHF. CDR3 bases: TGCGCCAGCAGTGCTGTAACAGGTTCACCCCTCCACTTT.